This entry is about one TCR beta chain. Its cognate antigen is unknown. An end of the junction does not agree with germline; a read error may underlie this. Sequenced by immunoSEQ multiplex PCR; TCRdb stores in-frame clones only, minus some. Of around 29,000 clones in the sample, around 85% were seen once. The CDR3 is made up of 10 amino acids. The germline V gene encodes CDR1 SNHLY and CDR2 FYNNEI. The sample comes from a study of STAT3 mutations in large granular lymphocyte leukemia. In the study overall: Immunosuppressive therapy was given to more than half of T-LGLL patients.

Study results and limitations: Clonal expansion was inferred from samples taken at other timepoints. TCR clonotype switching after therapy occurred in about 30% of the 18 patients. In T-cell large granular lymphocyte leukemia, about half of patients showed multiple immunodominant subclonotypes.

The specimen was peripheral blood mononuclear cells. This receptor was taken from a man in his sixties with T-cell large granular lymphocyte leukemia. Some clones in this sample may be carry-over from other donors' samples. The V and J genes are TRBV2 and TRBJ2-7; D ambiguous. CDR3 protein: CVSTSYEQYF. Written as DNA, the CDR3 is TGTGTCAGCACCTCCTACGAGCAGTACTTC.